This T cell receptor beta chain stems from a study of shared clonotypes between healthy human individuals. The CDR3 loop spans 16 amino acids. J gave up 2 bases and V 3 bases, and 7 bases lay outside the gene matches. Per the germline V gene, CDR1 is SGDLS and CDR2 is YYNGEE. Some clones are missing from TCRdb's copy, which holds only in-frame ones; the method was immunoSEQ multiplex PCR. The profile covers some 2,400,000 clones, with more than 90% appearing a single time and roughly 0.13% taken by the ten largest. Source material: naive CD4+ T cells sorted from blood. Subset noted: CD45RA+ positively selected. This sequence joins TRBV9 and TRBJ2-3, with 9 bases identical to TRBD2. The source is a young man in good health. CDR3 nucleotides: TGTGCCAGCAGCGAGGGGACTAGCCGATACACAGATACGCAGTATTTT. It codes for CASSEGTSRYTDTQYF.